This entry concerns a single T cell receptor beta chain. Its antigen is not identified. V lost 5 bases to trimming and J lost 0 bases, with 13 bases between them. The CDR3 spans 15 residues. In germline, CDR1 is MDHEN, CDR2 SYDVKM. All of the isolated RNA was reverse transcribed, so expressed TCRB transcripts were sequenced. Generated by immunoSEQ multiplex PCR, the TCRdb table keeps only in-frame clones and is missing some. Of 53,000 or so clones in the sample, 55% to 70% are singletons; the top ten hold under 0.35%. The sample is drawn from a study of beta chain features in type 1 diabetes. Whole-study results and caveats: Among patients with Type 1 diabetes, TCRB CDR3s were moderately but significantly shorter in every one of the four CD4+ subsets.

The source is a young woman with type 1 diabetes. This chain links TRBV28 with TRBJ1-2; unclear D gene. The sequenced sample was stem cell memory CD4+ T cells from blood. The CDR3 loop is CASSAEDNPNYGYTF. The DNA for the CDR3 is TGTGCCAGCAGTGCCGAAGACAACCCTAACTATGGCTACACCTTC.